Listed below are T cell receptor beta chains from one sample, sequenced in a study of beta chain features in type 1 diabetes. Generated by immunoSEQ multiplex PCR, the TCRdb table keeps only in-frame clones and is missing some. Of about 260,000 clones detected, around 24% appear once; the ten largest clones hold around 0.013%. Sequenced material: naive CD4+ T cells from blood. These receptors all stem from a woman aged 25 to 39 with type 1 diabetes. CDR3s include the opening cysteine and the closing phenylalanine or tryptophan. A D gene is named only where the DNA matches it firmly. Where a row states a size, it is once, few, many or the class of an expanded clone; other rows omit it.

V gene	D gene	J gene	clone size	CDR3 protein	CDR3 DNA
TRBV7-6	TRBD2	TRBJ2-5	-	CASSLGLAGTETQYF	TGTGCCAGCAGCTTAGGGTTAGCGGGAACAGAGACCCAGTACTTC
TRBV30	-	TRBJ1-5	-	CAWTPGGNQPQHF	TGTGCCTGGACCCCGGGAGGCAATCAGCCCCAGCATTTT
TRBV30	TRBD2	TRBJ2-1	-	CAWAGGEQFF	TGTGCCTGGGCGGGGGGTGAGCAGTTCTTC
TRBV14	TRBD1	TRBJ1-2	-	CASSPGTAYGYTF	TGTGCCAGCAGCCCCGGGACAGCCTATGGCTACACCTTC
TRBV10-3	TRBD1	TRBJ2-6	-	CAIRRTGSGANVLTF	TGTGCCATCAGAAGGACAGGGTCTGGGGCCAACGTCCTGACTTTC
TRBV29-1	-	TRBJ1-2	-	CSVEGPSLNYGYTF	TGCAGCGTTGAAGGGCCCTCGTTAAACTATGGCTACACCTTC
TRBV7-7	TRBD2	TRBJ2-1	-	CASSRAGAIGEQFF	TGTGCTAGCAGTCGAGCGGGAGCGATCGGCGAGCAGTTCTTC
TRBV30	-	TRBJ2-1	-	CAWSVLASYNEQFF	TGTGCCTGGAGTGTACTAGCCTCCTACAATGAGCAGTTCTTC
TRBV30	-	TRBJ2-3	-	CAWEAGGIRGTQYF	TGTGCCTGGGAAGCGGGTGGAATACGGGGTACGCAGTATTTT
TRBV18	-	TRBJ1-5	few	CASSPYSNQPQHF	TGTGCCAGCTCACCGTATAGCAATCAGCCCCAGCATTTT
TRBV28	TRBD1	TRBJ1-1	-	CASRPPGQGGAGTEAFF	TGTGCCAGCAGACCTCCGGGACAGGGTGGGGCGGGCACTGAAGCTTTCTTT
TRBV28	-	TRBJ2-5	-	CASSSQGAGTQETQYF	TGTGCCAGCAGTTCCCAAGGGGCAGGTACACAAGAGACCCAGTACTTC
TRBV7-3	-	TRBJ2-3	few	CASGRKGNADTQYF	TGTGCCAGCGGCCGCAAGGGGAATGCAGATACGCAGTATTTT
TRBV14	-	TRBJ2-3	-	CASSQEYTDTQYF	TGTGCCAGCAGCCAAGAGTACACAGATACGCAGTATTTT
TRBV6-5	TRBD2	TRBJ2-7	few	CASGRATEQYF	TGTGCCAGCGGGAGGGCCACCGAGCAGTACTTC
TRBV6-5	TRBD1	TRBJ1-2	few	CASTRTGDGYTF	TGTGCCAGCACCCGGACAGGGGATGGCTACACCTTC
TRBV7-9	TRBD2	TRBJ2-1	few	CASSLELAGDEQFF	TGTGCCAGCAGCTTAGAGTTAGCGGGAGATGAGCAGTTCTTC